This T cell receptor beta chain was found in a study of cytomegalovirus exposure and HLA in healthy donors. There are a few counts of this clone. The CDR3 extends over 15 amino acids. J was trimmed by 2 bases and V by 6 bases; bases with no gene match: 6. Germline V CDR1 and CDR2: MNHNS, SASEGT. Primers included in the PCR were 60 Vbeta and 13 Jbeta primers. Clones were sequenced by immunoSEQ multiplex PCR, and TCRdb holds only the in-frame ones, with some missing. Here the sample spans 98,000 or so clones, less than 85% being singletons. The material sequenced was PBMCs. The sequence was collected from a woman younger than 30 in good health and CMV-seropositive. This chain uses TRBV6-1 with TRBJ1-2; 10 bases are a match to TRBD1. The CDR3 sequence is CASRPGQGTNYGYTF. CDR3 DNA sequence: TGTGCCAGCAGGCCGGGACAGGGGACAAACTATGGCTACACCTTC.